This record looks at one TCR beta chain sequence and its context. This clonotype was seen at least ten times. Its antigen remains unidentified. No much larger clone exists at a distance of one base, and base qualities are not known. These data belong to a study of regulatory T cells in long-lasting Graves disease (dated by TCRdb to about 2021). Concerning the study at large: To count as having persistent Graves' disease, a patient had to have received antithyroid drug treatment for over 5 years with TSH receptor autoantibodies remaining persistently positive. Persistent Graves' disease patients were compared with newly diagnosed Graves' disease patients by peripheral blood TCR sequencing and RNA sequencing. The study was conducted in China and was registered as a clinical trial. A total of 33 samples underwent TCR sequencing: 13 from persistent and around 20 from newly diagnosed Graves' disease patients. Persistent Graves' disease patients in the clinical cohort had taken antithyroid drugs for approximately 9.5 years on average.

The library was obtained by multiplex PCR. The reads were generated on an Illumina HiSeq 4000. iRepertoire HTBI primers and Arm-PCR amplification of CDR3 regions were used to construct TCR beta libraries. PCR products were gel purified before sequencing. As for how the authors treated the data: A total of around 66 TRBV and under 15 TRBJ segments were identified across samples and were used for gene usage analysis of CDR3 amino acid clonotypes. Filtered high-quality paired reads were merged into contigs using COPE and FqMerger. Contigs were aligned with BLAST to IMGT TRBV, TRBD and TRBJ reference genes, and CDR3 was defined per IMGT. Any clonotype with a frequency above 0.1% was classified as a highly expanded clone. Shannon entropy was used to measure repertoire diversity, and the Gini coefficient was used to measure V-J evenness. A clonotype found in more than one individual was treated as public. TCRdb reanalyzed the raw reads on its own, using fastp at Q25 for trimming and MiXCR for clone calling, and kept in-frame beta chains. Each CDR3 protein gets just one entry, which takes the most common genes and DNA from the rows behind it. These V and J calls originate from TCRdb's pipeline instead of the authors' own analysis. The sample data list hundreds of thousands of distinct CDR3 sequences, and under 25% of these were observed just once. The top ten hold roughly 8% of the sample.

Interpreted using the paper, the time point label stands for: persistent/refractory GD, antithyroid drugs over 5 years with positive TRAb. For both TCR sequencing and RNA sequencing, RNA was extracted from PBMCs using TRIzol. The diagnosis of Graves' disease followed American Thyroid Association guidelines. The patients came from an endocrinology department in Xi'an, China. Each patient gave approximately 9.7 milliliters of peripheral blood, collected in an EDTA anticoagulant tube. Ficoll Paque Plus density gradient separation was used to isolate PBMCs, and no further T cell sorting was performed. An Agilent 2100 Bioanalyzer and agarose gel were used to assess RNA quality, and a NanoDrop 2000 was used to measure RNA concentration. Study-wide conclusions, independent of this receptor: Only peripheral blood was studied, because thyroid tissue, the primary lesion, was inaccessible. Persistent patients shared more public clonotypes among themselves (2,741) than newly diagnosed patients did (approximately 900). Sequencing and analysis were restricted to the TCR beta chain. Compared with newly diagnosed patients, patients with persistent Graves' disease had lower TCR Shannon entropy and fewer highly expanded clones, which suggests clonal expansion. Preferential use of TRBV28, TRBJ1-2 and TRBJ2-5 was observed in persistent disease, whereas TRBV20-1 and TRBJ2-1 were favored in newly diagnosed disease. As a limitation, the authors acknowledged that the small sample size may reduce accuracy.

Compared with germline, V lacks 3 bases and J lacks 4 bases; bases without a gene match: 6. Counted from cysteine to phenylalanine, this CDR3 has 15 amino acids. Only the CDR3 part of the read is kept: 45 bases, read in frame from the first base. Looking up the germline V gene yields CDR1 MDHEN and CDR2 SYDVKM. The chain employs TRBV28 and TRBJ1-5, with TRBD1 matching 7 junction bases. Here the sequenced sample was peripheral blood mononuclear cells (PBMCs), taken when the disease was refractory, from a patient treated with antithyroid drugs. The source of this sequence is a female donor with Graves disease. This receptor carries the CDR3 CASSFRGRGNQPQHF. The DNA sequence follows: TGTGCCAGCAGTTTCAGGGGGAGGGGAAATCAGCCCCAGCATTTT.